What follows are 11 T cell receptor beta chains derived from one specimen sequenced in a study of blood T cell repertoires in COVID-19. TCRdb's copy holds only in-frame clones and misses some; the assay was immunoSEQ multiplex PCR. The sample includes about 91,000 clones, approximately 86% of them seen just once. The material sequenced was peripheral blood. The receptors shown here come from a woman in her 70s with acute or convalescent COVID-19.

The chain uses TRBV24-1 and TRBJ2-7, with D uncertain. The CDR3 is 14 residues long. V was trimmed by 3 bases and J by 0 bases, leaving 8 bases between them. Germline V gene data show CDR1 as KGHDR and CDR2 as SFDVKD. CDR3 DNA sequence: TGTGCCACCAGTGATGAGACACGCTCCTACGAGCAGTACTTC. It encodes CATSDETRSYEQYF.

About this clone: At one boundary the junction diverges from the germline segment, which might be a read error. This chain joins TRBV7-7 and TRBJ2-2; a possible D gene is TRBD1 (6 bases). The CDR3 totals 13 residues. Germline-derived CDR1 and CDR2 are SSHAT and FNYEAQ (reference sequence). The CDR3 region has the DNA TGTGCTAGCAGCCAACAGGGACGGGGGGAGCTGTTTTTT. Residues: CASSQQGRGELFF.

This rearrangement joins TRBV19 to TRBJ1-1, with TRBD1 as a possible D gene (5 bases). Germline assignment: CDR1 LNHDA and CDR2 SQIVND (reference sequence). V was clipped by 9 bases and J by 0 bases, with 17 bases between them. This CDR3 has 15 amino acids. The CDR3 nucleotides are TGTGCCAGCAATCCCTGGCCGACAGTGAACACTGAAGCTTTCTTT. Protein sequence: CASNPWPTVNTEAFF.

The chain joins TRBV12-3 or TRBV12-4 to TRBJ2-3, with D uncertain. This CDR3 has 11 residues. Trimming removed 7 bases from V and 6 bases from J, with 8 bases in between. CDR3 DNA: TGTGCCAGCAATCAGATTGATACGCAGTATTTT. The encoded protein is CASNQIDTQYF.

CDR3 amino acids: CASSFMRVSQGDEQFF. CDR3 bases: TGTGCCAGCAGCTTTATGAGGGTCTCACAGGGGGATGAGCAGTTCTTC. V gene TRBV7-3 combines with J gene TRBJ2-1; 8 positions match TRBD1. J gave up 8 bases and V 3 bases, and 12 bases lay outside the gene matches. This CDR3 is 16 amino acids long. Looked up from germline, CDR1 is SGHTA and CDR2 is FQGTGA.

The gene calls are TRBV2 and TRBJ1-5, with D possibly matching TRBD1 (5 bases). This CDR3 region has 14 residues. V gave up 4 bases and J gave up 3 bases, with 10 bases separating them. Germline-derived CDR1 and CDR2 are SNHLY and FYNNEI. As DNA, the CDR3 is TGTGCCAGCAGTGTTCAGGACAACAATCAGCCCCAGCATTTT. Protein product: CASSVQDNNQPQHF.

The chain is built from TRBV3-1 (or the pseudogene TRBV3-2) and TRBJ2-1, with a weak D call TRBD1 (5 bases). V lost 6 bases and J lost 7, with 10 bases in between. The CDR3 consists of 12 residues. Germline V gene lookup returns CDR1 LGHDT and CDR2 YNNKEL (reference sequence). Written as DNA, the CDR3 is TGTGCCAGCAGAGACGACAGTAATGAGCAGTTCTTC. This translates into CASRDDSNEQFF.

The rearrangement uses TRBV6-5 and TRBJ2-5; TRBD1 matches 10 bases. Trimming removed 9 bases from V and 2 bases from J; junction bases left unmatched: 3. Germline values: CDR1 MNHEY, CDR2 SVGAGI. The CDR3 totals 13 residues. The CDR3 nucleotides read TGTGCCAGTAGGACAGGGGGGCAAGAGACCCAGTACTTC. It specifies CASRTGGQETQYF.

In this sample, this clone turned up a few times. The CDR3: CASSQVSPAGGRSNYEQYF. The CDR3 nucleotides read TGCGCCAGCAGCCAAGTCTCCCCGGCAGGGGGCCGCAGCAACTACGAGCAGTACTTC. The chain links TRBV4-1 to TRBJ2-7; 8 bases line up with TRBD1. CDR1 is MGHRA, CDR2 YSYEKL, per germline. V trimming: 1 base; J trimming: 3 bases; junction bases outside the gene matches: 17. CDR3 length: 19 amino acids.

This sequence joins TRBV9 and TRBJ2-3; 9 nucleotides line up with TRBD2. This CDR3 has 15 amino acids. The V gene's germline CDR1 is SGDLS and CDR2 YYNGEE. The J segment lost 0 bases and the V segment lost 2 bases, leaving 1 base of the junction unmatched. The CDR3 loop reads CASSVTSGSTDTQYF. As DNA, the CDR3 is TGTGCCAGCAGCGTGACTAGCGGTAGCACAGATACGCAGTATTTT. The full variable domain, completed using reference TRBV9 and TRBJ2-3, is DSGVTQTPKHLITATGQRVTLRCSPRSGDLSVYWYQQSLDQGLQFLIQYYNGEERAKGNILERFSAQQFPDLHSELNLSSLELGDSALYFCASSVTSGSTDTQYFGPGTRLTVL.

The chain links TRBV7-3 to TRBJ2-1; 16 positions match TRBD2. From germline, CDR1 is SGHTA and CDR2 FQGTGA. The V and J ends lost 4 bases and 2 bases, in that order; junction bases with no gene match: 8. CDR3 length equals 19 residues. CDR3 nucleotides: TGTGCCAGCAGCTCACCGGGACTAGCGGGAGGGCTGCCCTACAATGAGCAGTTCTTC. It translates to CASSSPGLAGGLPYNEQFF.